A single sample gave rise to the 15 T cell receptor beta chains below, sequenced in a study of beta chain features in type 1 diabetes. As every portion of the isolated RNA was reverse transcribed, the sequencing read expressed TCRB transcripts. Profiling relied on immunoSEQ multiplex PCR, and the TCRdb table lists in-frame clones only, not all of them. The data contain around 450,000 clones, 9.5% to 12% of them singletons. Material: naive CD4+ T cells from blood. These receptors came from a young woman in good health.

The rearrangement joins TRBV7-2 to TRBJ1-6; no clear D. Germline values: CDR1 SGHTA, CDR2 FQGNSA. The V gene lost 6 bases and the J gene lost 11 bases, with 14 bases spanning the gap. CDR3 length: 13 amino acids. This CDR3 reads CASSPDRVTPLHF. For the CDR3, the DNA is TGTGCCAGCAGTCCTGACCGGGTGACACCCCTCCACTTT.

This clone came up a few times. The chain has TRBV2 and TRBJ1-5; D is uncertain. Trimming took off 7 bases at V and 7 bases at J, with 14 bases between the two ends. The CDR3 runs 13 residues. Germline CDR1 is SNHLY and CDR2 is FYNNEI. CDR3 amino acids: CASTPDLVQPQHF. The CDR3, as DNA: TGTGCCAGCACTCCCGATCTGGTACAGCCCCAGCATTTT.

This chain uses TRBV15 with TRBJ1-1, with D perhaps matching TRBD1 (5 bases). Germline V gene lookup returns CDR1 LNHNV and CDR2 YYDKDF (reference sequence). V was cut by 6 bases and J by 8 bases, with 13 bases left in between. CDR3 length: 12 residues. CDR3 sequence: CATSWGIGEAFF. The DNA for the CDR3 is TGTGCCACCAGTTGGGGGATTGGAGAAGCTTTCTTT.

The V call is TRBV6-6, the J call TRBJ1-4; D is unclear. CDR1 is MNHNY, CDR2 SVGAGI, per germline (reference sequence). Deletions cut 6 bases from V and 8 bases from J, with 7 bases between. There are 11 residues in the CDR3. The CDR3 sequence is CASRLGEKLFF. The CDR3 DNA reads TGTGCCAGCAGACTAGGGGAAAAACTGTTTTTT.

The chain carries TRBV29-1 and TRBJ1-2, with D possibly TRBD1 on 5 matching bases. This CDR3 has 15 residues. V lost 6 bases, J lost 4 bases, and 21 bases lay in between. Germline CDR1 is SQVTM and CDR2 is ANQGSEA. The CDR3 region is CSVVKGWGGGYGYTF. The CDR3 DNA is TGCAGCGTGGTGAAGGGTTGGGGCGGCGGCTATGGCTACACCTTC. Variable domain in full (rest from reference TRBV29-1 and TRBJ1-2): SAVISQKPSRDICQRGTSLTIQCQVDSQVTMMFWYRQQPGQSLTLIATANQGSEATYESGFVIDKFPISRPNLTFSTLTVSNMSPEDSSIYLCSVVKGWGGGYGYTFGSGTRLTVV.

The chain's CDR3 is CSGAGQLTNEQFF. Written as DNA, the CDR3 is TGCAGCGGAGCGGGACAGCTGACCAATGAGCAGTTCTTC. V and J are TRBV29-1 and TRBJ2-1, with D perhaps matching TRBD1 or TRBD2 (7 bases each). Trimming removed 7 bases from V and 6 bases from J, with 16 bases in between. The CDR3 covers 13 residues. Germline V gene lookup returns CDR1 SQVTM and CDR2 ANQGSEA.

V is TRBV28 and J is TRBJ2-1, with D unclear. Trimming removed 6 bases from V and 6 bases from J, with 12 bases in between. Germline CDR1 and CDR2: MDHEN and SYDVKM. The CDR3 has 13 residues. In nucleotides, the CDR3 is TGTGCCAGCAGACCGACCGCTGCCAATGAGCAGTTCTTC. Encoded protein: CASRPTAANEQFF. Full variable domain (rest looked up from reference TRBV28 and TRBJ2-1): DVKVTQSSRYLVKRTGEKVFLECVQDMDHENMFWYRQDPGLGLRLIYFSYDVKMKEKGDIPEGYSVSREKKERFSLILESASTNQTSMYLCASRPTAANEQFFGPGTRLTVL.

The chain couples TRBV14 to TRBJ2-5; TRBD2 matches at 15 bases. Germline CDR1 reads SGHDN; CDR2 reads FVKESK. The CDR3 is 14 residues long. Trimming at V came to 1 base and at J to 10 bases, leaving 1 base not matched to a gene. As DNA, the CDR3 is TGTGCCAGCAGCCAAGGGACTAGCGGGAGGGGCCAGTACTTC. It specifies CASSQGTSGRGQYF.

The rearrangement links TRBV7-3 to TRBJ2-5; 7 bases map to TRBD1. This CDR3 is 14 amino acids long. V dropped 5 bases and J dropped 4; count of bases not matched to a gene: 7. Germline V gene sequence: CDR1 SGHTA, CDR2 FQGTGA. The CDR3: CASSLTGSGETQYF. In DNA form, the CDR3 reads TGTGCCAGCAGCCTGACAGGGAGTGGAGAGACCCAGTACTTC.

A few counts support this clone. This chain links TRBV29-1 with TRBJ1-2; a possible D gene is TRBD1 (6 bases). Per the germline V gene, CDR1 is SQVTM and CDR2 is ANQGSEA. CDR3 length: 15 residues. The germline V and J ends were trimmed by 7 bases and 6 bases, with 24 bases remaining between them. CDR3 nucleotide sequence: TGCAGCGGAAAGGGGGGCCATCTGTTTAGCGATGGCTACACCTTC. This encodes CSGKGGHLFSDGYTF.

This clone was seen a handful of times. The chain carries TRBV28 and TRBJ2-2; D may match TRBD1 or TRBD2 (6 bases each). From germline, CDR1 is MDHEN and CDR2 SYDVKM. The ends were cut back, 6 bases at V and 6 bases at J, with 17 bases in the middle. This CDR3 comprises 15 residues. The CDR3 region is CASSLRGPVAGELFF. CDR3 DNA: TGTGCCAGCAGCCTTCGGGGGCCCGTGGCCGGGGAGCTGTTTTTT.

This chain joins TRBV7-2 and TRBJ1-1; D is unclear. From germline, CDR1 is SGHTA and CDR2 FQGNSA. V lost 1 base and J lost 1, with 10 bases in between. The CDR3 runs to 15 residues. The CDR3 loop reads CASSLETSPNTEAFF. The CDR3 bases are TGTGCCAGCAGCTTAGAAACTTCCCCGAACACTGAAGCTTTCTTT.

This clone was counted only a few times. This chain links TRBV6-5 with TRBJ1-4, with D hard to call. The CDR3 consists of 14 residues. Germline CDR1 and CDR2: MNHEY and SVGAGI. Trimming shortened V by 2 bases and J by 5 bases, and 9 bases separated the two germline ends. The CDR3 sequence: CASSYQHSNEKLFF. The CDR3, as DNA: TGTGCCAGCAGTTACCAGCATTCCAATGAAAAACTGTTTTTT.

V is TRBV12-5 and J is TRBJ2-3, with D hard to call. V lost 1 base and J lost 2, with 7 bases in between. This CDR3 spans 14 amino acids. Germline lookup yields CDR1 LGHNT and CDR2 FRNRAP. The CDR3, as DNA: TGTGCTAGTGGTTTGGGTATGGTCACAGATACGCAGTATTTT. Translating gives CASGLGMVTDTQYF. Drawing the rest from reference TRBV12-5 and TRBJ2-3, the complete variable domain is DARVTQTPRHKVTEMGQEVTMRCQPILGHNTVFWYRQTMMQGLELLAYFRNRAPLDDSGMPKDRFSAEMPDATLATLKIQPSEPRDSAVYFCASGLGMVTDTQYFGPGTRLTVL.

This chain links TRBV4-3 with TRBJ2-7; tentatively, D is TRBD1 or TRBD2 (5 bases each). Germline-derived CDR1 and CDR2 are LGHNA and YSLEER. The germline V and J ends were trimmed by 2 bases and 0 bases, with 14 bases remaining between them. This CDR3 contains 16 residues. CDR3 sequence reads: CASSQSWAGSSYEQYF. For the CDR3, the DNA is TGCGCCAGCAGCCAATCATGGGCAGGGAGCTCCTACGAGCAGTACTTC.